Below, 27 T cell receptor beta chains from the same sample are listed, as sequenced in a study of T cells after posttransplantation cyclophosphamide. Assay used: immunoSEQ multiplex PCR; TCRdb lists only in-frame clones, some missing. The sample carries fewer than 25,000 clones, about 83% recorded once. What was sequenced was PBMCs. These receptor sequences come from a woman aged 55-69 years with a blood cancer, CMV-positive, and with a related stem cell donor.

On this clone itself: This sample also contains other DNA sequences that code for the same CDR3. As DNA, the CDR3 is TGTGCCAGCAGCTTGCTAGCGGAATACTACAATGAGCAGTTCTTC. Protein product: CASSLLAEYYNEQFF. The genes are TRBV7-8 and TRBJ2-1; 7 bases are shared with TRBD2. With 3 bases clipped from V and 3 bases from J, the junction kept 5 bases outside the gene matches. The CDR3 covers 15 residues. Germline V gene data show CDR1 as SGHVS and CDR2 as FQNEAQ.

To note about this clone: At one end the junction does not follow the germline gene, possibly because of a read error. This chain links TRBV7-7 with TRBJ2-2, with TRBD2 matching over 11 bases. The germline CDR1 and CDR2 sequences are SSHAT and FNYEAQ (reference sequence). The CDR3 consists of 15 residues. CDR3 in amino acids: CASSSGLAAAGELFF. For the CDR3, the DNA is TGTGCTAGCAGCTCGGGACTAGCGGCCGCCGGGGAGCTGTTTTTT.

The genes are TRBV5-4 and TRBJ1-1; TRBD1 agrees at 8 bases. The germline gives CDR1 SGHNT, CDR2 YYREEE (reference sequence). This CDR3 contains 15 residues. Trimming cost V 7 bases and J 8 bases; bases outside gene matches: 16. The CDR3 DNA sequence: TGTGCCAGCGGGGGAACCGACAGGGGTCCAGGGGAAGCTTTCTTT. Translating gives CASGGTDRGPGEAFF.

In DNA form, the CDR3 reads TGCGCCAGCAGCTTGCATAGCGGGAGCTCCTACGAGCAGTACTTC. Amino acids: CASSLHSGSSYEQYF. The chain combines TRBV5-1 with TRBJ2-7, with TRBD2 matching 9 bases. The V and J ends lost 1 base and 0 bases, in that order; junction bases with no gene match: 2. Germline loops: CDR1 SGHRS, CDR2 YFSETQ. The CDR3 covers 15 residues.

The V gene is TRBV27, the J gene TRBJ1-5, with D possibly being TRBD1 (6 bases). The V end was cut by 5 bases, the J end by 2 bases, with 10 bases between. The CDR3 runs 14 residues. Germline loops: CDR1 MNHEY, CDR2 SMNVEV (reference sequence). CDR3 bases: TGTGCCAGCAGTCTACAGGGTGGCAATCAGCCCCAGCATTTT. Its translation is CASSLQGGNQPQHF.

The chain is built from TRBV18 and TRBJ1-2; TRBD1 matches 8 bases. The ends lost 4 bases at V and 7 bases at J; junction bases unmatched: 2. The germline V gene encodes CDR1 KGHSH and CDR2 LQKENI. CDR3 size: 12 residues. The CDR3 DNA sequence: TGTGCCAGCTCACTCGGACAGGGTGGCTACACCTTC. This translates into CASSLGQGGYTF.

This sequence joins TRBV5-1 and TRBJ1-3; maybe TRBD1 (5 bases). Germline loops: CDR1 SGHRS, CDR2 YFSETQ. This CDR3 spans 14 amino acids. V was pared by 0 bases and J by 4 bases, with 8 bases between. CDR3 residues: CASSLGDSGNTIYF. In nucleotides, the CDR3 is TGCGCCAGCAGCTTGGGGGACTCAGGAAACACCATATATTTT.

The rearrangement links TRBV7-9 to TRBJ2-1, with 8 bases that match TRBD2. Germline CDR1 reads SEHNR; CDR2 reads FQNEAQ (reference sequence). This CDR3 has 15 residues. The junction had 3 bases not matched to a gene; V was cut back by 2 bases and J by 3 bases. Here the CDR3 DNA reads TGTGCCAGCAGCTTATCACTAGCGGACTACAATGAGCAGTTCTTC. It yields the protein CASSLSLADYNEQFF. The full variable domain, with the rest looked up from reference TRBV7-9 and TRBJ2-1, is DTGVSQNPRHKITKRGQNVTFRCDPISEHNRLYWYRQTLGQGPEFLTYFQNEAQLEKSRLLSDRFSAERPKGSFSTLEIQRTEQGDSAMYLCASSLSLADYNEQFFGPGTRLTVL.

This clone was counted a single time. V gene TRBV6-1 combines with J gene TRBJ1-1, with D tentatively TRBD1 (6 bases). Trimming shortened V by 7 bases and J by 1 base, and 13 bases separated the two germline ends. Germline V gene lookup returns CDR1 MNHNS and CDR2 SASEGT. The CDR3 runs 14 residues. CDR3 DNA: TGTGCCAGCAACACCGGGACACCGAACACTGAAGCTTTCTTT. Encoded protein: CASNTGTPNTEAFF.

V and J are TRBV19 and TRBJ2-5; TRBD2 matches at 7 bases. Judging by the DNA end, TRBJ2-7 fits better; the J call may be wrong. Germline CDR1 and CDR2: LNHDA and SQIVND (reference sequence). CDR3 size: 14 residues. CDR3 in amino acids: CASSTGTTAYEQYF. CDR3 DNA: TGTGCCAGTAGCACCGGGACTACCGCCTACGAGCAGTACTTC.

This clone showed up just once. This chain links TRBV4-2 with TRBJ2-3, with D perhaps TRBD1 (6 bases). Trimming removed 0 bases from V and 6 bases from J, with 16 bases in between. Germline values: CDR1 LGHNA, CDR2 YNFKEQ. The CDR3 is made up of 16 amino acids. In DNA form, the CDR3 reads TGTGCCAGCAGCCAAGACTTAAGGGGGAGCAGCGATACGCAGTATTTT. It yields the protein CASSQDLRGSSDTQYF.

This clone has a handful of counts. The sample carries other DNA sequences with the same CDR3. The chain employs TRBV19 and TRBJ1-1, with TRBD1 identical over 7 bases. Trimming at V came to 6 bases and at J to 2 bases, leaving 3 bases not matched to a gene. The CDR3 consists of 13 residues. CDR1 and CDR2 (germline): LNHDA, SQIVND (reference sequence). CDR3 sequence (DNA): TGTGCCAGTAGGACAGGGCGAAACACTGAAGCTTTCTTT. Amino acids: CASRTGRNTEAFF.

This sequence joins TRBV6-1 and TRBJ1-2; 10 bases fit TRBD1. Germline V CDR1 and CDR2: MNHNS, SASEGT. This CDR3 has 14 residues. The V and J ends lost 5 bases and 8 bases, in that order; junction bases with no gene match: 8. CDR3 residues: CASSQTGGEGGYTF. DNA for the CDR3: TGTGCCAGCAGTCAGACAGGGGGCGAAGGAGGCTACACCTTC.

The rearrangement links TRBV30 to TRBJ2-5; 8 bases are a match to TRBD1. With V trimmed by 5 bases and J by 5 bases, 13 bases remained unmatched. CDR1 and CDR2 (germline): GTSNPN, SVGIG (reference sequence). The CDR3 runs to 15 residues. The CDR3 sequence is CAWVGSGTGGETQYF. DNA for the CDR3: TGTGCCTGGGTGGGCTCCGGGACAGGAGGGGAGACCCAGTACTTC. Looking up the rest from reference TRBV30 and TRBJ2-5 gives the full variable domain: SQTIHQWPATLVQPVGSPLSLECTVEGTSNPNLYWYRQAAGRGLQLLFYSVGIGQISSEVPQNLSASRPQDRQFILSSKKLLLSDSGFYLCAWVGSGTGGETQYFGPGTRLLVL.

The CDR3 loop is CASTFTGIGELFF. The CDR3 DNA reads as TGTGCCAGCACCTTCACAGGGATCGGGGAGCTGTTTTTT. The chain recombines TRBV6-6 with TRBJ2-2; TRBD1 might be the D (6 bases). V shed 7 bases and J shed 7 bases, with 13 bases lying between them. The CDR3 runs 13 residues. CDR1 MNHNY and CDR2 SVGAGI come from the germline V gene (reference sequence).

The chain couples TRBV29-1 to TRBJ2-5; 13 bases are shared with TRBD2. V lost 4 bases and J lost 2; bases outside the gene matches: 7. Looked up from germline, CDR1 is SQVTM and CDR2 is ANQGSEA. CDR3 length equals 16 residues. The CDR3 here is CSVGGQTSGGQETQYF. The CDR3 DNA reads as TGCAGCGTTGGGGGACAGACTAGCGGGGGGCAAGAGACCCAGTACTTC.

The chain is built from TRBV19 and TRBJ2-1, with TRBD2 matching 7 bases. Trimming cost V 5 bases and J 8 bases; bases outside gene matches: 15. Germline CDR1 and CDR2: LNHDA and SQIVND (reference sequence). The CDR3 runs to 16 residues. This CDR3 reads CASSGRTRTGRDEQFF. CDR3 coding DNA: TGTGCCAGTAGTGGTCGGACTAGAACTGGTCGCGATGAGCAGTTCTTC.

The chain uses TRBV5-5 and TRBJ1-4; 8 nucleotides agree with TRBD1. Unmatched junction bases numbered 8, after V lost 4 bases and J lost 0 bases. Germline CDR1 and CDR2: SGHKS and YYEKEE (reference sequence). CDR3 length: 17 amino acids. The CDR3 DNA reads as TGTGCCAGCAGCCTCGACAGGGGTGCCTCAACTAATGAAAAACTGTTTTTT. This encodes CASSLDRGASTNEKLFF.

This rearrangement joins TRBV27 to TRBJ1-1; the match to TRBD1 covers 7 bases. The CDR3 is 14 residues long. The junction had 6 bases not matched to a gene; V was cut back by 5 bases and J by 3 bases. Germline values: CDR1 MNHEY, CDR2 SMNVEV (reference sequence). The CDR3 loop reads CASSPGTAHTEAFF. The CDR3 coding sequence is TGTGCCAGCAGTCCAGGGACAGCTCACACTGAAGCTTTCTTT.

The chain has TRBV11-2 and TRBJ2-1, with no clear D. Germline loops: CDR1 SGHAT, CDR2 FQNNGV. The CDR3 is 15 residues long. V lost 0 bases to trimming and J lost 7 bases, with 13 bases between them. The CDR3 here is CASSLDAVTVNEQFF. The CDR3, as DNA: TGTGCCAGCAGCTTAGACGCCGTAACGGTGAATGAGCAGTTCTTC.

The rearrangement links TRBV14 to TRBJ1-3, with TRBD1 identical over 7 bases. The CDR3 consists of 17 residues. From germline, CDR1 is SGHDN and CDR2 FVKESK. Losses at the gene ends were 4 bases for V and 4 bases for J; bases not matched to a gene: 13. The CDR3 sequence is CASSPNDRDFSGNTIYF. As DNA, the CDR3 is TGTGCCAGCAGCCCTAACGACAGGGATTTCTCCGGAAACACCATATATTTT.

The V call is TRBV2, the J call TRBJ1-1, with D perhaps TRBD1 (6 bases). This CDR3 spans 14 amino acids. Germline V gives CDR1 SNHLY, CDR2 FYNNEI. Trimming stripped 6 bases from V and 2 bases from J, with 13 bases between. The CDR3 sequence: CASRPGHQNTEAFF. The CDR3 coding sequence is TGTGCCAGCAGACCGGGACATCAAAACACTGAAGCTTTCTTT.

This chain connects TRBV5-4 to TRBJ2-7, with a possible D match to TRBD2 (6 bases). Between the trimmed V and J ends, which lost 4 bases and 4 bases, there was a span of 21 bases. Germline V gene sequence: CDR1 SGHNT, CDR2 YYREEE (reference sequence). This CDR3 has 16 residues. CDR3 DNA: TGTGCCAGCAGCCCCGATACTAGCCCAAATCGGTACGAGCAGTACTTC. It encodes CASSPDTSPNRYEQYF.

The CDR3 DNA reads as TGTGCCTCCGCCGCCGAGCGCGGAACCGGGGAGCTGTTTTTT. Translating it yields CASAAERGTGELFF. V usage is TRBV30 and J usage is TRBJ2-2, with D unresolved. Per germline, CDR1 GTSNPN and CDR2 SVGIG (reference sequence). The CDR3 spans 14 residues. V lost 7 bases, J lost 5 bases, and 17 bases lay in between.

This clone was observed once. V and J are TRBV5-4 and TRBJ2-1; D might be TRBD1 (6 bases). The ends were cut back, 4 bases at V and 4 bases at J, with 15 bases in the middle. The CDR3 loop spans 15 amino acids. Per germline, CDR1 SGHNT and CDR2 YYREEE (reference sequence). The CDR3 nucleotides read TGTGCCAGCAGCCCTCAACCGGACAGTTACAATGAGCAGTTCTTC. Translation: CASSPQPDSYNEQFF.

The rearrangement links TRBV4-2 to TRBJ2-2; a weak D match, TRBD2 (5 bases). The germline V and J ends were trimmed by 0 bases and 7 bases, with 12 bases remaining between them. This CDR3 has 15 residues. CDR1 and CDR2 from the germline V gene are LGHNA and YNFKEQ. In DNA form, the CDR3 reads TGTGCCAGCAGCCAAGACTTCGTTGCGGGCGGGGAGCTGTTTTTT. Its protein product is CASSQDFVAGGELFF.

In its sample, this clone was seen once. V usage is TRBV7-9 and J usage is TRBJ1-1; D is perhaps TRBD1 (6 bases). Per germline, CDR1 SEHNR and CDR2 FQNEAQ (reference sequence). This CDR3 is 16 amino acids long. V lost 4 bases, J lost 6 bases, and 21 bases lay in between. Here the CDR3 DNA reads TGTGCCAGCAGCTATGGACAGTGGGAAGGGTACGCTGAAGCTTTCTTT. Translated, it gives CASSYGQWEGYAEAFF. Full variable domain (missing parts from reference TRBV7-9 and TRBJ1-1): DTGVSQNPRHKITKRGQNVTFRCDPISEHNRLYWYRQTLGQGPEFLTYFQNEAQLEKSRLLSDRFSAERPKGSFSTLEIQRTEQGDSAMYLCASSYGQWEGYAEAFFGQGTRLTVV.